Listed here are 29 T cell receptor beta chains from one sample, sequenced in a study of beta chain features in type 1 diabetes. Study-wide findings and caveats: Type 1 diabetes patients had moderately but significantly shorter TCRB CDR3s in all four CD4+ subsets.

Expressed TCRB transcripts were sequenced, since all the RNA that had been isolated was reverse transcribed. Measured with immunoSEQ multiplex PCR; TCRdb has only the in-frame clones, and not every one. Among approximately 730,000 clones, around 15% were seen once, and the ten largest hold approximately 0.022%. What these receptors recognize is not known. The sequencing sample was made of naive CD4+ T cells from blood. Receptors originate from a man aged 18-30 years with type 1 diabetes.

The V and J genes are TRBV6-6 and TRBJ1-2, with 7 nucleotides matching TRBD1. The germline V gene has CDR1 MNHNY and CDR2 SVGAGI (reference sequence). This CDR3 spans 16 amino acids. J was trimmed by 0 bases and V by 5 bases; bases with no gene match: 9. The CDR3 loop is CASSRSGTASNYGYTF. In nucleotides, the CDR3 is TGTGCCAGCAGTCGCTCCGGGACAGCCTCTAACTATGGCTACACCTTC.

J is TRBJ2-5 and V is TRBV6-5; a possible D gene is TRBD1 (6 bases). Germline V CDR1 and CDR2: MNHEY, SVGAGI. Deletions cut 6 bases from V and 2 bases from J, with 16 bases between. The CDR3 is 15 residues long. The CDR3 nucleotides read TGTGCCAGCAGCCCCGGGACACCCGGTCAAGAGACCCAGTACTTC. Its translation is CASSPGTPGQETQYF.

The chain has TRBV30 and TRBJ1-5; 8 positions agree with TRBD1. With V trimmed by 1 base and J by 4 bases, 3 bases remained unmatched. Germline lookup yields CDR1 GTSNPN and CDR2 SVGIG (reference sequence). There are 14 residues in the CDR3. The CDR3 loop is CAWSATGANQPQHF. As DNA, the CDR3 is TGTGCCTGGAGTGCGACAGGGGCTAATCAGCCCCAGCATTTT.

The rearrangement uses TRBV19 and TRBJ2-4; a possible D gene is TRBD2 (6 bases). Per germline, CDR1 LNHDA and CDR2 SQIVND (reference sequence). CDR3 length: 12 residues. V was clipped by 4 bases and J by 8 bases, with 9 bases between them. In DNA form, the CDR3 reads TGTGCCAGTAGTACCTCGGGGGACATTCAGTACTTC. Residues: CASSTSGDIQYF. The full variable domain, its missing parts supplied by reference TRBV19 and TRBJ2-4, is DGGITQSPKYLFRKEGQNVTLSCEQNLNHDAMYWYRQDPGQGLRLIYYSQIVNDFQKGDIAEGYSVSREKKESFPLTVTSAQKNPTAFYLCASSTSGDIQYFGAGTRLSVL.

Only a few counts were recorded for this clone. The chain joins TRBV25-1 to TRBJ2-5; 7 bases agree with TRBD1. This CDR3 has 13 residues. V was pared by 4 bases and J by 5 bases, with 4 bases of the junction left unmatched. Germline V gives CDR1 MGHDK, CDR2 SYGVNS. The CDR3 loop is CASSVTGAETQYF. DNA for the CDR3: TGTGCCAGCAGTGTTACAGGGGCGGAGACCCAGTACTTC.

The rearrangement links TRBV30 to TRBJ1-1; D remains unclear. V was cut by 2 bases and J by 2 bases, with 9 bases left in between. Germline CDR1 and CDR2: GTSNPN and SVGIG (reference sequence). CDR3 length: 13 amino acids. The CDR3 loop is CAWSRETNTEAFF. The CDR3 DNA reads TGTGCCTGGAGTAGGGAGACCAACACTGAAGCTTTCTTT.

This clone was picked up a small number of times. The chain has TRBV11-3 and TRBJ2-5; D is uncertain. Germline V CDR1 and CDR2: SGHNT, YENEEA. CDR3 size: 12 residues. V was shortened by 8 bases and J by 0 bases, with 7 bases between the two germline ends. The CDR3 here is CASSADQETQYF. Written as DNA, the CDR3 is TGTGCCAGCTCGGCGGACCAAGAGACCCAGTACTTC.

There are a few counts of this clone. The rearrangement links TRBV10-3 to TRBJ2-1; D is ambiguous. The V end lost 3 bases, the J end lost 8 bases, and 5 bases lay between the germline ends. The length of the CDR3 is 11 residues. Germline V gives CDR1 ENHRY, CDR2 SYGVKD. CDR3 nucleotide sequence: TGTGCCATCAGTGACATGCATGAGCAGTTCTTC. It specifies CAISDMHEQFF.

V usage is TRBV25-1 and J usage is TRBJ2-3; 8 positions match TRBD2. With 0 bases clipped from V and 2 bases from J, the junction kept 4 bases outside the gene matches. The germline V gene encodes CDR1 MGHDK and CDR2 SYGVNS. CDR3 length equals 16 residues. The CDR3 region has the DNA TGTGCCAGCAGTGAATACAGCGGGGGACCCACAGATACGCAGTATTTT. Amino acid sequence: CASSEYSGGPTDTQYF.

This clone was detected a few times. V is TRBV19 and J is TRBJ2-5; 8 bases fit TRBD1. The CDR3 has 15 amino acids. V lost 5 bases and J lost 7; bases outside the gene matches: 12. The germline gives CDR1 LNHDA, CDR2 SQIVND (reference sequence). CDR3 residues: CASSAGTGLTRTQYF. CDR3 coding DNA: TGTGCCAGTAGTGCTGGGACAGGCTTGACCAGGACCCAGTACTTC.

This clone came up a few times. The V call is TRBV29-1, the J call TRBJ2-4, with D hard to call. This CDR3 contains 15 residues. Trimming left V 0 bases short and J 6 bases short, with 15 bases between. The germline V gene has CDR1 SQVTM and CDR2 ANQGSEA. Here the CDR3 DNA reads TGCAGCGTTGAAGATCCCCCGGCACCGGGAAACATTCAGTACTTC. Translated: CSVEDPPAPGNIQYF.

This chain links TRBV5-6 with TRBJ2-2; D unresolved. This CDR3 contains 12 residues. Germline V CDR1 and CDR2: SGHDT, YYEEEE. V lost 4 bases to trimming and J lost 1 base, with 2 bases between them. CDR3 loop: CASSRNTGELFF. For the CDR3, the DNA is TGTGCCAGCAGCCGGAACACCGGGGAGCTGTTTTTT.

This clone was picked up a small number of times. The chain recombines TRBV6-1 with TRBJ2-5; no clear D gene. Germline loops: CDR1 MNHNS, CDR2 SASEGT. CDR3 size: 15 residues. The germline V and J ends were trimmed by 2 bases and 2 bases, with 12 bases remaining between them. The CDR3 coding sequence is TGTGCCAGCAGTGAATGGTATCCCAAGCAAGAGACCCAGTACTTC. Translated: CASSEWYPKQETQYF.

J is TRBJ1-2 and V is TRBV29-1; 8 positions agree with TRBD1. V lost 7 bases and J lost 4; bases outside the gene matches: 5. Germline CDR1 reads SQVTM; CDR2 reads ANQGSEA. The CDR3 loop spans 12 amino acids. In DNA, the CDR3 is TGCAGCGCAGGGGGCGAGGGCTATGGCTACACCTTC. Protein product: CSAGGEGYGYTF.

V is TRBV2 and J is TRBJ2-5; TRBD1 matches at 7 bases. This CDR3 is built from 16 residues. CDR1 and CDR2 from the germline V gene are SNHLY and FYNNEI. Trimming at V came to 6 bases and at J to 5 bases, leaving 15 bases not matched to a gene. As DNA, the CDR3 is TGTGCCAGCAGGGACCAGGGACAGTCTATGGGCGAGACCCAGTACTTC. Translated: CASRDQGQSMGETQYF.

This clone was observed a few times. The CDR3 nucleotides are TGTGCCATCAGTGCAAACCAGGGAGAAACCGGGGAGCTGTTTTTT. As protein: CAISANQGETGELFF. J is TRBJ2-2 and V is TRBV10-3; D may correspond to TRBD1 or TRBD2 (5 bases each). The CDR3 has 15 residues. V was trimmed by 4 bases and J by 5 bases, leaving 14 bases between them. CDR1 ENHRY and CDR2 SYGVKD come from the germline V gene.

Only a few counts were recorded for this clone. The chain uses TRBV6-6 and TRBJ2-2, with D maybe TRBD1 (5 bases). The length of the CDR3 is 14 residues. Germline values: CDR1 MNHNY, CDR2 SVGAGI (reference sequence). Trimming pared 6 bases from V and 4 bases from J, leaving 12 bases between. This chain's CDR3 is CASSSGQSTGELFF. The CDR3 DNA reads TGTGCCAGCAGCTCAGGGCAGAGCACCGGGGAGCTGTTTTTT.

This clone occurred a few times. This chain links TRBV28 with TRBJ1-1, with a weak D call TRBD1 (6 bases). Germline CDR1 is MDHEN and CDR2 is SYDVKM. The CDR3 loop spans 14 amino acids. V gave up 10 bases and J gave up 0 bases, with 15 bases separating them. CDR3 protein: CATRQETMNTEAFF. DNA for the CDR3: TGTGCCACCCGACAGGAAACTATGAACACTGAAGCTTTCTTT.

This clone was counted at least ten times. This sequence joins TRBV23-1 and TRBJ1-6; 9 bases map to TRBD1. TRBV23-1 is labeled an ORF, and its function is uncertain. The CDR3 is made up of 15 amino acids. After removal of 4 bases from V and 9 bases from J, the junction contained 7 bases not matched to a gene. CDR3 residues: CASSRGYRGPSPLHF. CDR3 bases: TGCGCCAGCAGTCGAGGTTACAGGGGGCCTTCACCCCTCCACTTT.

The CDR3 bases are TGTGCCAGCAGCTTCGGACAGGGCGCGCAGTTCTTC. Protein product: CASSFGQGAQFF. J is TRBJ2-1 and V is TRBV5-6, with TRBD1 identical over 8 bases. Per germline, CDR1 SGHDT and CDR2 YYEEEE. This CDR3 is built from 12 residues. With V trimmed by 2 bases and J by 12 bases, 4 bases remained unmatched.

J is TRBJ2-2 and V is TRBV7-9, with D tentatively TRBD2 (5 bases). The germline V gene encodes CDR1 SEHNR and CDR2 FQNEAQ (reference sequence). The V gene lost 9 bases and the J gene lost 1 base, with 9 bases spanning the gap. The CDR3 length is 13 residues. The CDR3 protein is CARRAGNTGELFF. CDR3 bases: TGTGCCAGGAGGGCCGGGAACACCGGGGAGCTGTTTTTT.

This clone occurred once. This chain connects TRBV18 to TRBJ2-5, with D possibly TRBD2 on 5 matching bases. Germline loops: CDR1 KGHSH, CDR2 LQKENI. The CDR3 is 17 residues long. The V and J ends lost 2 bases and 0 bases respectively, with 16 bases between them. DNA of the CDR3: TGTGCCAGCTCACCATGGCGGACTCAAAGGGACCAAGAGACCCAGTACTTC. Protein sequence: CASSPWRTQRDQETQYF.

This chain links TRBV7-3 with TRBJ1-1; maybe TRBD1 (6 bases). Germline V gives CDR1 SGHTA, CDR2 FQGTGA. CDR3 size: 14 residues. The ends were cut back, 3 bases at V and 11 bases at J, with 19 bases in the middle. The CDR3 sequence: CASSFTDRPERAFF. In nucleotides, the CDR3 is TGTGCCAGCAGCTTCACAGACAGGCCAGAGAGGGCTTTCTTT.

This clone occurred a few times. V and J are TRBV25-1 and TRBJ1-2; D is undetermined. The CDR3 has 13 residues. V shed 1 base and J shed 8 bases, with 11 bases lying between them. Germline CDR1 and CDR2: MGHDK and SYGVNS. CDR3 protein: CASSEWVQAGYTF. Written as DNA, the CDR3 is TGTGCCAGCAGTGAATGGGTCCAGGCGGGCTACACCTTC.

The V gene is TRBV7-2, the J gene TRBJ1-1; a weak D match, TRBD1 (6 bases). Germline lookup yields CDR1 SGHTA and CDR2 FQGNSA. The CDR3 sequence is 14 residues long. V lost 4 bases to trimming and J lost 9 bases, with 18 bases between them. The CDR3: CASSSDVRTGKAFF. Here the CDR3 DNA reads TGTGCCAGCAGCTCAGACGTACGAACAGGGAAAGCTTTCTTT. Looking up the rest from reference TRBV7-2 and TRBJ1-1 gives the full variable domain: GAGVSQSPSNKVTEKGKDVELRCDPISGHTALYWYRQSLGQGLEFLIYFQGNSAPDKSGLPSDRFSAERTGGSVSTLTIQRTQQEDSAVYLCASSSDVRTGKAFFGQGTRLTVV.

This clone was seen a few times. The gene calls are TRBV29-1 and TRBJ1-2; D is ambiguous. This CDR3 has 13 residues. V dropped 0 bases and J dropped 5 bases, with 10 bases sitting between them. Germline V lookup: CDR1 SQVTM, CDR2 ANQGSEA. The CDR3 here is CSVEDQVGYGYTF. CDR3 coding DNA: TGCAGCGTTGAAGATCAGGTTGGATATGGCTACACCTTC.

This clone turned up a few times. The J gene is TRBJ2-2, the V gene TRBV11-2; D may be TRBD1 (5 bases). The germline CDR1 and CDR2 sequences are SGHAT and FQNNGV. The CDR3 covers 15 residues. V lost 3 bases, J lost 0 bases, and 8 bases lay in between. The CDR3 protein is CASSFVGANTGELFF. In DNA, the CDR3 is TGTGCCAGCAGCTTTGTAGGGGCGAACACCGGGGAGCTGTTTTTT.

This clone was seen a handful of times. The chain carries TRBV5-6 and TRBJ1-3, with D tentatively TRBD1 (5 bases). The germline V and J ends were trimmed by 3 bases and 2 bases, with 12 bases remaining between them. Looked up from germline, CDR1 is SGHDT and CDR2 is YYEEEE. The CDR3 runs to 15 residues. This CDR3 reads CASSYQDRTGNTIYF. The CDR3 nucleotides read TGTGCCAGCAGCTACCAAGACAGAACTGGAAACACCATATATTTT.

This chain uses TRBV6-6 with TRBJ2-5, with D perhaps being TRBD1 or TRBD2 (5 bases each). Germline assignment: CDR1 MNHNY and CDR2 SVGAGI (reference sequence). Trimming pared 4 bases from V and 5 bases from J, leaving 17 bases between. The CDR3 has 15 residues. The CDR3 DNA reads as TGTGCCAGCAGTTTCGGGCAGGGAGATTGGGAGACCCAGTACTTC. Protein sequence: CASSFGQGDWETQYF.